This T cell receptor (beta chain) was documented in a study of T-cell memory formation after mild COVID-19. Study as a whole: TCR clusters were mostly donor specific.

This CDR3 region has 14 residues. CDR1 and CDR2 from the germline V gene are MNHEY and SMNVEV (reference sequence). Between the trimmed V and J ends, which lost 7 bases and 8 bases, there was a span of 20 bases. A few counts support this clonotype. 5'RACE with constant-segment primers yielded barcoded, UMI-tagged TCR alpha and TCR beta cDNA libraries. TCRdb analysed the 5' RACE reads with MiXCR anew, one entry per CDR3 protein. Of around 470,000 distinct CDR3 sequences in the sample, about 20% were seen once. This clonotype was obtained from an adult woman who had mild COVID-19 (a few samples of this study predate the infection). Cell type and time point are not known. V gene TRBV27 combines with J gene TRBJ1-2; TRBD1 is a possible D gene (6 bases). The sequenced material came from PBMCs or a T cell subset sorted from them (not recorded which). CDR3 in DNA: TGTGCCAGCAAACTCGCACACAGGGCTGCGGGCTACACCTTC. It yields the protein CASKLAHRAAGYTF.